This T cell receptor beta chain is from a study of shared clonotypes between healthy human individuals (dated by TCRdb to the early 2020s). Turning to the overall study: The cohort included three men and a couple of women between 18 and 49 years of age. Between about 0.94 and 8.9 billion PBMCs per donor were obtained by leukapheresis. To increase sequencing depth and limit assay-specific biases, different laboratories used diverse techniques to prepare libraries and sequence TCR repertoires. For each donor, three plates each were used for CD4 naive and CD4 memory, two plates were used for CD8 naive, and one plate was used for CD8 memory. Blood TCR repertoires of 5 or 6 healthy adults were deeply sequenced to estimate repertoire size and the extent of clonotype sharing between individuals.

This clone was seen more than once but under ten times. Its antigen is unknown. One base away there is no much larger clone; base qualities are not given. TCR CDR3 regions were amplified from genomic DNA by multiplex PCR using the deep immunoSEQ assay. Genomic DNA extracted from each cell subset was distributed evenly over all wells of several immunoSEQ 96-well plates, and each plate served as one replicate. Each replicate PCR for sorted subsets received around 200 ng genomic DNA, equal to 30,000 or so T cell genomes. Purified libraries were measured with a Qubit 3.0 fluorometer, size-checked on a Bioanalyzer 2100, and measured again with the KAPA Library Quantification kit. Each immunoSEQ 96-well plate was sequenced on its own single-read 150-cycle Illumina NextSeq 550 flow cell. In the original analysis: Because only junctional sequences without quality scores were contained in the immunoSEQ output, filtering matching that applied to full-length reads could not be performed. Sequences were annotated with PyIR, a Python wrapper for IgBLAST v1.9, using IMGT germline references to assign V/J genes and CDR3. Reads were filtered out if the reads had weak V/J assignments (E-value above 1e-6), no CDR3, stop codons, out-of-frame junctions, or ambiguous translated residues. V3J clonotypes were defined by identical inferred V gene, J gene, and CDR3 amino acid sequence. To compute the percentage overlap between repertoires, the number of shared unique clonotypes was divided by the size of the smaller repertoire. RTK rarefaction, the Chao1 estimator, and Recon v2.1 estimates of unobserved clonotypes were used to assess repertoire richness. Generation probabilities were computed with OLGA for all TCRbeta clonotypes obtained by the gDNA method from several donors. Imported from immuneACCESS, the table was reduced by TCRdb to in-frame sequences with V and J called. These copies leave out some clones; in studies compared against another copy, an unresolved V gene accounts for under half, and the cause of the remainder is not known. The DNA gave D and trimming, while V, J and clone size come from that table. In all, the sample holds about 1.1 million clones, and 70% to 85% of those were seen once. The ten largest make up 0.89% of the sample.

The germline V gene gives CDR1 as SGHDN and CDR2 as FVKESK. Trimming at the junction amounts to 6 bases on V and 1 base on J, and the germline ends lie 9 bases apart. The CDR3 starts with the cysteine, ends with the phenylalanine, and has 13 residues. The retained sequence is limited to the CDR3, 39 bases, with the frame set at the first base. Healthy HIV-negative adults with no recently reported acute infections or vaccinations were included as donors. All donors were Caucasian adults living in Nashville, Tennessee, USA. Magnetic negative selection was used to enrich CD4+ T cells, after which naive cells were positively selected on CD45RA and the negative fraction became the memory subset. Blood was collected by leukapheresis, and PBMCs were isolated by Ficoll-Histopaque density gradient centrifugation and then cryopreserved in liquid nitrogen vapor phase. Purity and quantity of every magnetically sorted T cell population were checked by analytical flow cytometry. Genomic DNA was isolated from each sorted fraction and quantified by UV absorbance on a Nanodrop 2000c.

The study at large found these results: Because the study included a small number of donors, the genetic and exposure-history diversity represented was limited. Naive subsets generally had larger estimated clonotype richness than memory subsets did. Based on pairwise subsampling, the degree of clonotype sharing among donors was expected to be affected by sequencing depth. Incomplete sequencing was indicated by rarefaction of sorted-subset datasets, despite the large sequencing depth. About 5% of naive CD4, 3.5% of naive CD8, approximately 2.2% of memory CD4, and approximately 0.4% of memory CD8 clonotypes were shared across several donors. Compared with non-shared clonotypes, clonotypes shared by all four sorted-subset donors had higher generation probabilities. Only blood was sampled, and tissue TCR repertoires likely differ from those in blood.

Input material: memory CD4+ T cells from PBMCs. The meaning of the sample's cell subset or site label: CD45RA-negative fraction. The sequence derives from a man aged 18 to 30 in good health. Some clones in this sample may be carry-over from other donors' samples. The sequence links TRBV14 to TRBJ1-1, and TRBD1 may be the D gene, going by 5 matching bases. CDR3 reads: CASRRRGNTEAFF. The bases read TGTGCCAGCAGGCGGAGGGGGAACACTGAAGCTTTCTTT.